This T cell receptor (beta chain) was captured in a study of spatial heterogeneity in lung cancer. Across the whole study: Every unique TCR and UMI combination, on average, appeared more than ten times in raw reads.

V gave up 2 bases and J gave up 0 bases; unmatched junction bases: 11. CDR3 length: 18 amino acids. Per germline, CDR1 LGHNA and CDR2 YSLEER. Time point noted: sample taken at primary tumor resection. Whole RNA was taken from tumor, nontumor lung or frozen PBMC; it was then sequenced unsorted. In TCRdb, the 5' RACE reads were re-called with MiXCR into one record per CDR3 protein. Here the sample spans nearly 50,000 distinct CDR3 sequences, 7.5% to 8% being singletons. The chain carries TRBV4-3 and TRBJ2-3; 7 bases align to TRBD1. Material: PBMCs, obtained at surgery. The receptor was isolated from a female donor with early-stage non-small cell lung cancer. DNA for the CDR3: TGCGCCAGCAGCCAACTCTACGCCAGACAGGGAAGCACAGATACGCAGTATTTT. Protein: CASSQLYARQGSTDTQYF.